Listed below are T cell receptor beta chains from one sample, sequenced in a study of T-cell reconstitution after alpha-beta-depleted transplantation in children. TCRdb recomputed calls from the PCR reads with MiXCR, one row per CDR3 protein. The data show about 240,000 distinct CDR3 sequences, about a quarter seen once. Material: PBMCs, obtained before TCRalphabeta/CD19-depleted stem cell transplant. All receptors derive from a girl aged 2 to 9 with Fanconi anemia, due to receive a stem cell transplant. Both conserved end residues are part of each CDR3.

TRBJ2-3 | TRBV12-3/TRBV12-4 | CASSFRSDTQYF
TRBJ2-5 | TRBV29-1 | CSVADGHETQYF
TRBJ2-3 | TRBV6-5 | CASSYSHPDSTTDTQYF
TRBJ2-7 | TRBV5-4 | CASSLGTSGSFYEQYF
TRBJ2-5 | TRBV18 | CASSPVTTQETQYF
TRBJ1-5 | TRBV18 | CASSPKGRGGLHQPQHF
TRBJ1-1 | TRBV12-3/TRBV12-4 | CASSLTAGAFF
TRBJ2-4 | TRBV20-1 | CSVGGGLLAKNIQYF
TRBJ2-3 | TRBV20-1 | CSALPGPLSDTQYF
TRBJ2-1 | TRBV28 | CASNSGSTYNEQFF
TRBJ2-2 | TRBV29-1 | CSVAETGGHLGGELFF
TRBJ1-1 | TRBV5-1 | CASSLDRQFYTEAFF
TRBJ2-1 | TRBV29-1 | CSVEEISNEQFF
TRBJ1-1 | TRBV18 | CASSPPVDRPMNTEAFF
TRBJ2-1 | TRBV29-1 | CSVDGGGYNEQFF
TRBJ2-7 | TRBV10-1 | CASKGTRIPALNQGYF
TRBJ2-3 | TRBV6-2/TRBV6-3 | CASSYPRVATDTQYF
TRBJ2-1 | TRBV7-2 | CASSLAGTSGRAYNEQFF
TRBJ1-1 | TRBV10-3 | CATQLAGGEGTEAFF
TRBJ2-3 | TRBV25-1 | CASSESWGGTDTQYF
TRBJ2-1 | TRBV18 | CASSPLPRGSYNEQFF
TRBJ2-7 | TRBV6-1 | CASRDPGQEKYEQYF
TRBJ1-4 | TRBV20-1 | CSARDAGRDEKLFF
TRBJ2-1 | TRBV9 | CASSVERSRAAEQFF
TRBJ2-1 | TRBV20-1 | CSAQTSGRAYNEQFF
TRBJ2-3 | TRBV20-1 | CSASLIAGGPFTDTQYF
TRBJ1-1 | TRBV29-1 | CSVKGTVIEAFF
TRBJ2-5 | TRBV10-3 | CAISSYGGETQYF
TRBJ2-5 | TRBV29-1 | CSVGGFVGVIDETETQYF
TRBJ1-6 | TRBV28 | CASSFKRRGNNSPLHF
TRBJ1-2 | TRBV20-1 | CSARDDRAVLYGYTF
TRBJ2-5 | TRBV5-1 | CASSLETGGRQTQYF
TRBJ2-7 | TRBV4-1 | CASSQDSRGTYYEQYF
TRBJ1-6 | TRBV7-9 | CASSLGPKGWSPLHF
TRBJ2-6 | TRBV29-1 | CSVGDRVGANVLTF
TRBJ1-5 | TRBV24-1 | CATSDDRDRRPQHF
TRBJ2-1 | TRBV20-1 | CSARGTRLNNEQFF
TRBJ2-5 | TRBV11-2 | CASSLDSASGVETQYF
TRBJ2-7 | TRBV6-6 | CASSYGGWEQYF
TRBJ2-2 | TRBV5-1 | CASSVDSRGQAGELFF
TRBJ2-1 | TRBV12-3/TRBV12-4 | CASSSGGALVNEQFF
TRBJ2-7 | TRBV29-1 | CSVAHLGGEQYF
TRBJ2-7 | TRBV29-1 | CSVKGGTGLSYEQYF
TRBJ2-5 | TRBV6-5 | CASSYSTGVEETQYF
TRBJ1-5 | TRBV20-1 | CSARGRISNQPQHF
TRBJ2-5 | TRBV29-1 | CSVDPWSRSETQYF
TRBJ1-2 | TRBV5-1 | CASSSPLGQGNYGYTF
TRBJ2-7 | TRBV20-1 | CSSQQGALYEQYF
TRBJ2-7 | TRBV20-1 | CSAARERVSYEQYF